These 2 T cell receptor beta chains were sequenced from one sample in a study of blood T cell repertoires in COVID-19. Measured with immunoSEQ multiplex PCR; TCRdb has only the in-frame clones, and not every one. The sample lists around 430,000 clones, approximately 89% occurring once. Sequenced sample: peripheral blood. These receptor sequences come from a woman between 50 and 59 years old with COVID-19, enrolled during active disease.

The CDR3 region is CASSSHDRGFSGNTIYF. The CDR3 region has the DNA TGTGCCAGCAGTTCTCATGACAGGGGGTTCTCTGGAAACACCATATATTTT. The chain uses TRBV28 and TRBJ1-3, with 9 bases identical to TRBD1. Germline-derived CDR1 and CDR2 are MDHEN and SYDVKM. This CDR3 contains 17 residues. V was clipped by 4 bases and J by 0 bases; unmatched bases: 7.

The chain has TRBV24-1 and TRBJ2-3; TRBD2 matches 14 bases. The CDR3 loop spans 17 amino acids. V gave up 3 bases and J gave up 3 bases; unmatched junction bases: 4. The germline V gene encodes CDR1 KGHDR and CDR2 SFDVKD. The DNA of the CDR3 is TGTGCCACCAGTGATCCTAGGACTAGCGGGGGGACAGATACGCAGTATTTT. Translated, it gives CATSDPRTSGGTDTQYF.